Following are 18 T cell receptor beta chains from one sample sequenced in a study of blood T cell repertoires in COVID-19. Assay: immunoSEQ multiplex PCR; the TCRdb copy retains only in-frame clones and omits some. The sample carries roughly 100,000 clones, 60% to 85% recorded once. The sequenced sample consisted of peripheral blood. All receptors derive from a man in his sixties or seventies with acute or convalescent COVID-19.

This clone is a singleton in its sample. The V and J genes are TRBV6-6 and TRBJ2-5; no reliable D call. Germline V gives CDR1 MNHNY, CDR2 SVGAGI (reference sequence). This CDR3 spans 11 amino acids. V was trimmed by 5 bases and J by 7 bases, leaving 8 bases between them. The CDR3, as DNA: TGTGCCAGCAGTACCTCAGGGACCCAGTACTTC. Amino acids: CASSTSGTQYF.

The CDR3 DNA follows: TGTGCCTGCTTGAGCGAGGGCCCCCTGCATGGCTACACCTTC. Protein sequence: CACLSEGPLHGYTF. The gene calls are TRBV30 and TRBJ1-2; D unresolved. CDR1 and CDR2 (germline): GTSNPN, SVGIG (reference sequence). V dropped 6 bases and J dropped 6 bases, with 20 bases sitting between them. The CDR3 is 14 residues long.

The V call is TRBV10-1, the J call TRBJ1-1; 10 bases agree with TRBD1. J was trimmed by 4 bases and V by 4 bases; bases with no gene match: 6. The CDR3 is 15 amino acids. Germline assignment: CDR1 WNHNN and CDR2 SYGVQD (reference sequence). CDR3: CASSVRRTGGTEAFF. The CDR3 DNA sequence: TGCGCCAGCAGTGTCCGAAGGACAGGGGGCACTGAAGCTTTCTTT.

A remark on this clone: Other DNA sequences in the sample encode the same CDR3. The chain has TRBV5-1 and TRBJ1-6; D remains ambiguous. Trimming removed 0 bases from V and 3 bases from J, with 7 bases in between. There are 15 residues in the CDR3. Germline V gene data show CDR1 as SGHRS and CDR2 as YFSETQ. This chain's CDR3 is CASSLDGRYNSPLHF. As DNA, the CDR3 is TGCGCCAGCAGCTTGGACGGTCGCTATAATTCACCCCTCCACTTT.

V is TRBV2 and J is TRBJ2-5, with 8 bases identical to TRBD1. The CDR3 length is 14 residues. From germline, CDR1 is SNHLY and CDR2 FYNNEI. The J segment lost 2 bases and the V segment lost 3 bases, leaving 2 bases of the junction unmatched. The CDR3 DNA follows: TGTGCCAGCAGTGAGGACAGGGCACAAGAGACCCAGTACTTC. This sequence encodes CASSEDRAQETQYF.

The CDR3 loop reads CASSYSNEKLFF. CDR3 sequence (DNA): TGTGCCAGCAGTTATTCTAATGAAAAACTGTTTTTT. The gene calls are TRBV2 and TRBJ1-4; D ambiguous. Trimming shortened V by 5 bases and J by 3 bases, and 4 bases separated the two germline ends. There are 12 residues in the CDR3. Germline-derived CDR1 and CDR2 are SNHLY and FYNNEI.

V is TRBV5-1 and J is TRBJ2-7; 8 bases match TRBD1. The CDR3 is made up of 18 amino acids. Germline V CDR1 and CDR2: SGHRS, YFSETQ. V gave up 1 base and J gave up 1 base; unmatched junction bases: 13. CDR3 loop: CASSLRDRTSQKSYEQYF. The CDR3 nucleotides read TGCGCCAGCAGCTTGCGGGACAGGACCTCACAAAAATCCTACGAGCAGTACTTC.

The CDR3 DNA reads as TGTGCCAGCAGCTTAACTCACGGTGAAGCTTTCTTT. Amino acids: CASSLTHGEAFF. This chain connects TRBV7-3 to TRBJ1-1, with D unclear. Trimming stripped 0 bases from V and 7 bases from J, with 6 bases between. CDR3 length: 12 residues. Germline CDR1 and CDR2: SGHTA and FQGTGA.

This chain links TRBV19 with TRBJ2-7; 11 bases align to TRBD1. The CDR3 consists of 16 residues. V dropped 2 bases and J dropped 0; count of bases not matched to a gene: 3. From germline, CDR1 is LNHDA and CDR2 SQIVND (reference sequence). The CDR3 coding sequence is TGTGCCAGTAGTATATTGGGACAGGGGGACTCCTACGAGCAGTACTTC. Translating gives CASSILGQGDSYEQYF.

V gene TRBV24-1 combines with J gene TRBJ2-3; tentatively, D is TRBD2 (5 bases). Germline CDR1 KGHDR, CDR2 SFDVKD. Trimming left V 5 bases short and J 2 bases short, with 13 bases between. CDR3 length: 15 residues. DNA of the CDR3: TGTGCCACCAGTGCAGCCCAAGGACTCACAGATACGCAGTATTTT. Translated: CATSAAQGLTDTQYF.

The V gene is TRBV10-3, the J gene TRBJ1-1; possible D gene TRBD1, 6 bases. The length of the CDR3 is 14 residues. Trimming took 7 bases from V and 5 from J, leaving 17 bases between them. Germline loops: CDR1 ENHRY, CDR2 SYGVKD. The CDR3 here is CAITASDSGTEAFF. CDR3 bases: TGTGCCATCACGGCCTCGGACAGTGGAACTGAAGCTTTCTTT.

This chain joins TRBV10-2 and TRBJ2-7, with D possibly matching TRBD1 (6 bases). Germline lookup yields CDR1 WSHSY and CDR2 SAAADI. This CDR3 has 13 residues. The V gene lost 3 bases and the J gene lost 5 bases, with 11 bases spanning the gap. CDR3 sequence reads: CASSESGAHEQYF. As DNA, the CDR3 is TGCGCCAGCAGTGAATCAGGGGCCCACGAGCAGTACTTC.

The table lists this clone with a count of one. The chain is built from TRBV30 and TRBJ1-4; no clear D gene. The germline V gene has CDR1 GTSNPN and CDR2 SVGIG (reference sequence). V was shortened by 0 bases and J by 16 bases, with 12 bases between the two germline ends. This CDR3 region has 11 residues. CDR3 protein: CAWSVGQNPFF. The CDR3 DNA follows: TGTGCCTGGAGTGTTGGCCAAAACCCGTTTTTT. The whole variable domain, remainder taken from reference TRBV30 and TRBJ1-4, is SQTIHQWPATLVQPVGSPLSLECTVEGTSNPNLYWYRQAAGRGLQLLFYSVGIGQISSEVPQNLSASRPQDRQFILSSKKLLLSDSGFYLCAWSVGQNPFFGSGTQLSVL.

The chain has TRBV27 and TRBJ1-3, with D possibly matching TRBD1 (6 bases). CDR3 size: 14 residues. V was cut by 6 bases and J by 4 bases, with 13 bases left in between. CDR1 MNHEY and CDR2 SMNVEV come from the germline V gene (reference sequence). CDR3 DNA sequence: TGTGCCAGCAGAAAGCAGGGGACCGGAAACACCATATATTTT. As protein: CASRKQGTGNTIYF.

The chain recombines TRBV5-1 with TRBJ2-1, with TRBD1 matching 10 bases. Trimming removed 4 bases from V and 6 bases from J; junction bases left unmatched: 4. This CDR3 region has 14 residues. The germline gives CDR1 SGHRS, CDR2 YFSETQ. The CDR3 is CASSPWTGGNEQFF. Here the CDR3 DNA reads TGCGCCAGCAGCCCCTGGACAGGGGGCAATGAGCAGTTCTTC. The variable domain in full, with the rest retrieved from reference TRBV5-1 and TRBJ2-1, is KAGVTQTPRYLIKTRGQQVTLSCSPISGHRSVSWYQQTPGQGLQFLFEYFSETQRNKGNFPGRFSGRQFSNSRSEMNVSTLELGDSALYLCASSPWTGGNEQFFGPGTRLTVL.

The CDR3 protein is CASSPWDRSTDTQYF. CDR3 in DNA: TGTGCCAGCAGCCCCTGGGACAGGAGCACAGATACGCAGTATTTT. The chain uses TRBV9 and TRBJ2-3; 8 bases match TRBD1. Trimming removed 4 bases from V and 0 bases from J; junction bases left unmatched: 4. CDR3 length: 15 amino acids. Germline V lookup: CDR1 SGDLS, CDR2 YYNGEE.

V and J are TRBV4-1 and TRBJ2-7; 8 nucleotides line up with TRBD2. CDR3 length: 14 residues. CDR1 and CDR2 (germline): MGHRA, YSYEKL. After removal of 4 bases from V and 2 bases from J, the junction contained 4 bases not matched to a gene. This CDR3 is CASSRGGRTYEQYF. The CDR3, as DNA: TGCGCCAGCAGCCGGGGCGGGAGGACCTACGAGCAGTACTTC.

The chain carries TRBV2 and TRBJ1-1, with 7 bases lining up with TRBD1. The CDR3 is made up of 13 amino acids. CDR1 SNHLY and CDR2 FYNNEI come from the germline V gene. V trimming: 6 bases; J trimming: 1 base; junction bases outside the gene matches: 2. The CDR3 nucleotides read TGTGCCAGCAGCGCAGGGGGGAACACTGAAGCTTTCTTT. Translated, it gives CASSAGGNTEAFF.